The 24 T cell receptor beta chains below were found in one sample sequenced in a study of blood T cell repertoires in COVID-19. TCRdb keeps only in-frame clones here, not all; method: immunoSEQ multiplex PCR. The sample carries around 200,000 clones, approximately 86% recorded once. Specimen: peripheral blood. These receptors were collected from an elderly woman in a cohort sampled during active or convalescent COVID-19.

The CDR3 loop reads CASGTSGTINNEQFF. The CDR3 nucleotides read TGTGCCAGCGGTACTAGCGGGACTATTAACAATGAGCAGTTCTTC. The chain couples TRBV9 to TRBJ2-1; 10 nucleotides line up with TRBD2. Germline CDR1 SGDLS, CDR2 YYNGEE. J gave up 5 bases and V 7 bases, and 9 bases lay outside the gene matches. The CDR3 runs to 15 residues.

The chain employs TRBV28 and TRBJ2-7; D gene ambiguous. Per the germline V gene, CDR1 is MDHEN and CDR2 is SYDVKM. Trimming left V 5 bases short and J 3 bases short, with 5 bases between. This CDR3 contains 11 residues. The DNA for the CDR3 is TGTGCCAGCAGTAAATACTACGAGCAGTACGTC. Protein: CASSKYYEQYV.

The J gene is TRBJ2-7, the V gene TRBV28; 9 bases fit TRBD1. CDR3 size: 15 residues. V lost 5 bases, J lost 4 bases, and 9 bases stayed unmatched. Germline CDR1 reads MDHEN; CDR2 reads SYDVKM. The DNA of the CDR3 is TGTGCCAGCAGTCAGGGGACAGGGTGGTTTTACGAGCAGTACTTC. It yields the protein CASSQGTGWFYEQYF.

This chain uses TRBV10-3 with TRBJ1-5; TRBD1 matches 8 bases. The V and J ends lost 6 bases and 4 bases, in that order; junction bases with no gene match: 8. This CDR3 has 15 residues. Germline lookup yields CDR1 ENHRY and CDR2 SYGVKD. CDR3 bases: TGTGCCATCAGACCAACGGGACAGGAAAATCAGCCCCAGCATTTT. It specifies CAIRPTGQENQPQHF.

DNA for the CDR3: TGCGCCAGCAGCTTGGCCAAGCTCGGAGTGCCCTATAATTCACCCCTCCACTTT. Its translation is CASSLAKLGVPYNSPLHF. The chain has TRBV5-1 and TRBJ1-6; unclear D gene. Trimming took 0 bases from V and 2 from J, leaving 15 bases between them. Germline V lookup: CDR1 SGHRS, CDR2 YFSETQ. This CDR3 has 18 amino acids.

The rearrangement joins TRBV27 to TRBJ2-5, with D tentatively TRBD2 (5 bases). Germline CDR1 reads MNHEY; CDR2 reads SMNVEV (reference sequence). The CDR3 is 13 residues long. DNA of the CDR3: TGTGCGACCGGGGTGGGTCTCCAAGAGACCCAGTACTTC. Protein product: CATGVGLQETQYF.

The chain is built from TRBV4-1 and TRBJ1-1, with a possible D match to TRBD1 (5 bases). This CDR3 is built from 15 residues. Germline V gene data show CDR1 as MGHRA and CDR2 as YSYEKL. Trimming removed 1 base at V and 4 bases at J, with 13 bases between. The CDR3 reads CASSQAGYVATEAFF. The CDR3 nucleotides read TGCGCCAGCAGCCAAGCAGGGTATGTGGCCACTGAAGCTTTCTTT.

This rearrangement joins TRBV11-3 to TRBJ2-7, with 8 bases lining up with TRBD1. The V gene's germline CDR1 is SGHNT and CDR2 YENEEA. This CDR3 has 15 amino acids. Trimming took 7 bases from V and 1 from J; bases not matched to a gene: 9. As DNA, the CDR3 is TGTGCCAGCAAGCTAGGGACAGGAGGTTCCTACGAGCAGTACTTC. It encodes CASKLGTGGSYEQYF.

V and J are TRBV6-5 and TRBJ1-4; D gene uncertain. V gave up 7 bases and J gave up 4 bases, with 4 bases separating them. From germline, CDR1 is MNHEY and CDR2 SVGAGI. The CDR3 length is 11 residues. The CDR3 bases are TGTGCCAGCAAATATAATGAAAAACTGTTTTTT. It translates to CASKYNEKLFF.

V usage is TRBV11-2 and J usage is TRBJ2-5, with D possibly being TRBD2 (5 bases). Trimming stripped 0 bases from V and 7 bases from J, with 18 bases between. The CDR3 totals 16 residues. The germline gives CDR1 SGHAT, CDR2 FQNNGV. CDR3 residues: CASSLDPPDSIGTQYF. CDR3 sequence (DNA): TGTGCCAGCAGCTTAGATCCGCCGGACTCGATCGGGACCCAGTACTTC.

This clone has a count of ten or more. The rearrangement joins TRBV11-2 to TRBJ1-1; 9 bases are shared with TRBD1. The CDR3 has 16 amino acids. Germline values: CDR1 SGHAT, CDR2 FQNNGV. The V segment lost 0 bases and the J segment 3 bases; nucleotides outside the gene matches: 5. Here the CDR3 reads CASSLDIWTGDTEAFF. CDR3 DNA: TGTGCCAGCAGCTTAGATATTTGGACAGGGGACACTGAAGCTTTCTTT.

The rearrangement uses TRBV6-1 and TRBJ1-1, with 7 positions matching TRBD1. J was trimmed by 7 bases and V by 3 bases; bases with no gene match: 14. Germline-derived CDR1 and CDR2 are MNHNS and SASEGT. CDR3 length equals 16 residues. The CDR3 coding sequence is TGTGCCAGCAGTGATTTCTCTCATCGAGGGGGCGATGAAGCTTTCTTT. Encoded protein: CASSDFSHRGGDEAFF.

The genes are TRBV5-1 and TRBJ2-1; D gene uncertain. V was pared by 4 bases and J by 5 bases, with 10 bases between. The CDR3 contains 13 residues. Per germline, CDR1 SGHRS and CDR2 YFSETQ. The CDR3 DNA reads as TGCGCCAGCAGCGCAATGGGCCACAATGAGCAGTTCTTC. This translates into CASSAMGHNEQFF.

The chain uses TRBV19 and TRBJ1-2; a possible D gene is TRBD1 (6 bases). The CDR3 is 13 residues long. V dropped 0 bases and J dropped 7 bases, with 9 bases sitting between them. Germline loops: CDR1 LNHDA, CDR2 SQIVND (reference sequence). For the CDR3, the DNA is TGTGCCAGTAGTATAGAGAGGGGGACTGGCTACACCTTC. It specifies CASSIERGTGYTF.

The sample holds a few counts of this clone. The gene calls are TRBV18 and TRBJ2-2; D is perhaps TRBD2 (5 bases). Trimming took off 3 bases at V and 4 bases at J, with 12 bases between the two ends. Germline V gene sequence: CDR1 KGHSH, CDR2 LQKENI. The CDR3 has 15 amino acids. CDR3 in amino acids: CASSPSAAATGELFF. CDR3 coding DNA: TGTGCCAGCTCACCTTCGGCAGCGGCCACCGGGGAGCTGTTTTTT. The whole variable domain, filled in from reference TRBV18 and TRBJ2-2, reads NAGVMQNPRHLVRRRGQEARLRCSPMKGHSHVYWYRQLPEEGLKFMVYLQKENIIDESGMPKERFSAEFPKEGPSILRIQQVVRGDSAAYFCASSPSAAATGELFFGEGSRLTVL.

V usage is TRBV5-6 and J usage is TRBJ1-1; 7 bases are shared with TRBD1. Per the germline V gene, CDR1 is SGHDT and CDR2 is YYEEEE. Trimming removed 5 bases from V and 0 bases from J; junction bases left unmatched: 10. CDR3 size: 16 residues. The CDR3 DNA follows: TGTGCCAGCAGGGTTTCAGGGGGAATTATGAACACTGAAGCTTTCTTT. Translating gives CASRVSGGIMNTEAFF.

The table lists this clone with many counts. This rearrangement joins TRBV28 to TRBJ1-1; 11 bases match TRBD1. Germline V gene sequence: CDR1 MDHEN, CDR2 SYDVKM. J gave up 11 bases and V 6 bases, and 5 bases lay outside the gene matches. This CDR3 is built from 12 residues. The CDR3 is CASSWDRGSAFF. The CDR3 DNA reads as TGTGCCAGCAGCTGGGACAGGGGGAGTGCTTTCTTT.

This clone was counted once. The gene calls are TRBV5-1 and TRBJ2-3, with 10 bases lining up with TRBD2. This CDR3 comprises 14 residues. CDR1 is SGHRS and CDR2 is YFSETQ in the germline V gene. Losses at the gene ends were 7 bases for V and 3 bases for J; bases not matched to a gene: 5. The CDR3 loop reads CASAAGGPTDTQYF. DNA for the CDR3: TGCGCCAGCGCAGCGGGAGGGCCAACAGATACGCAGTATTTT.

This rearrangement joins TRBV19 to TRBJ2-2; possibly TRBD1 for D (6 bases). The CDR3 is made up of 17 amino acids. In germline, CDR1 is LNHDA, CDR2 SQIVND (reference sequence). Trimming left V 2 bases short and J 0 bases short, with 13 bases between. This CDR3 is CASSITVWTANTGELFF. In nucleotides, the CDR3 is TGTGCCAGTAGTATAACAGTTTGGACAGCGAACACCGGGGAGCTGTTTTTT.

This clone occurred a few times. The chain has TRBV9 and TRBJ2-2; D possibly corresponds to TRBD1 (5 bases). CDR1 SGDLS and CDR2 YYNGEE come from the germline V gene. Trimming shortened V by 0 bases and J by 6 bases, and 15 bases separated the two germline ends. CDR3 length: 16 amino acids. The DNA for the CDR3 is TGTGCCAGCAGCGTAGTGTCGTCCTCCAGGGCCGGGGAGCTGTTTTTT. Protein product: CASSVVSSSRAGELFF.

In its sample, this clone was seen a few times. This rearrangement joins TRBV6-4 to TRBJ2-1, with TRBD2 identical over 11 bases. Germline CDR1 is MRHNA and CDR2 is SNTAGT. V lost 0 bases, J lost 14 bases, and 9 bases stayed unmatched. The CDR3 totals 15 residues. CDR3 sequence reads: CASSDSGFPSGRKFF. CDR3 coding DNA: TGTGCCAGCAGTGACTCGGGGTTCCCTAGCGGGAGGAAGTTCTTC.

The chain is built from TRBV18 and TRBJ2-7, with D possibly TRBD1 on 6 matching bases. CDR3 length equals 15 residues. Germline V gene data show CDR1 as KGHSH and CDR2 as LQKENI. The V and J ends lost 2 bases and 12 bases respectively, with 23 bases between them. The CDR3 reads CASSPTGGMGVSGYV. The CDR3 DNA reads TGTGCCAGCTCACCAACTGGGGGCATGGGGGTATCGGGGTACGTC.

The chain employs TRBV25-1 and TRBJ1-2; a possible D gene is TRBD1 (5 bases). Germline loops: CDR1 MGHDK, CDR2 SYGVNS. The CDR3 is 13 residues long. The germline V and J ends were trimmed by 2 bases and 8 bases, with 12 bases remaining between them. CDR3 coding DNA: TGTGCCAGCAGTGAAAACAGGCGGTTCGGCTACACCTTC. Its translation: CASSENRRFGYTF.

The chain recombines TRBV27 with TRBJ2-1, with D possibly being TRBD1 (6 bases). The CDR3 runs 14 residues. Germline V CDR1 and CDR2: MNHEY, SMNVEV (reference sequence). With 10 bases removed from V and 3 bases from J, the gap between germline ends came to 16 bases. CDR3 bases: TGTGCCACCAAGCCGGGACACAACTACAATGAGCAGTTCTTC. This codes for CATKPGHNYNEQFF.